This TCR beta chain originates from a study of blood T cell repertoires in COVID-19. Using immunoSEQ multiplex PCR, the repertoire was profiled, and TCRdb retains in-frame clones only, with some absent. This table holds tens of thousands of clones, more than 75% found once. The CDR3 spans 13 residues. V dropped 1 base and J dropped 5 bases, with 9 bases sitting between them. Germline CDR1 MDHEN, CDR2 SYDVKM. This clonotype was sampled from a woman of 80 years or more with active or convalescent COVID-19. The sample taken for sequencing was peripheral blood. The chain recombines TRBV28 with TRBJ2-7, with D possibly being TRBD2 (5 bases). The CDR3 DNA reads as TGTGCCAGCAGTTTATACACGCGGGACGAGCAGTACTTC. Translated: CASSLYTRDEQYF.